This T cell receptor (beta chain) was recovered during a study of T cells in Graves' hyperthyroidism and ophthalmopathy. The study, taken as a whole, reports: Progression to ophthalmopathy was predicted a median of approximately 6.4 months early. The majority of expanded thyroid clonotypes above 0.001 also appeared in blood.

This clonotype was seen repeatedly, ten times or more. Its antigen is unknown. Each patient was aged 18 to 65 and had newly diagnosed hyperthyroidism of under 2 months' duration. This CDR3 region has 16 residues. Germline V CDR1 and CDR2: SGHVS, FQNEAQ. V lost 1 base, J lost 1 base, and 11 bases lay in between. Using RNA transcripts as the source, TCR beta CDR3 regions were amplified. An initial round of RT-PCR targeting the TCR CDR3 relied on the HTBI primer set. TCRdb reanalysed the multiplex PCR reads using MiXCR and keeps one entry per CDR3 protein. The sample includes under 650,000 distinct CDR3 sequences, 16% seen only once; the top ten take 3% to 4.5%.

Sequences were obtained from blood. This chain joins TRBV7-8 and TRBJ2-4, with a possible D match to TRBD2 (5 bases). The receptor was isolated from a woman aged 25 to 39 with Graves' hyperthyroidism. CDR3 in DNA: TGTGCCAGCAGCTTAGGCTATGAGCGGGCCAAAAACATTCAGTACTTC. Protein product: CASSLGYERAKNIQYF.